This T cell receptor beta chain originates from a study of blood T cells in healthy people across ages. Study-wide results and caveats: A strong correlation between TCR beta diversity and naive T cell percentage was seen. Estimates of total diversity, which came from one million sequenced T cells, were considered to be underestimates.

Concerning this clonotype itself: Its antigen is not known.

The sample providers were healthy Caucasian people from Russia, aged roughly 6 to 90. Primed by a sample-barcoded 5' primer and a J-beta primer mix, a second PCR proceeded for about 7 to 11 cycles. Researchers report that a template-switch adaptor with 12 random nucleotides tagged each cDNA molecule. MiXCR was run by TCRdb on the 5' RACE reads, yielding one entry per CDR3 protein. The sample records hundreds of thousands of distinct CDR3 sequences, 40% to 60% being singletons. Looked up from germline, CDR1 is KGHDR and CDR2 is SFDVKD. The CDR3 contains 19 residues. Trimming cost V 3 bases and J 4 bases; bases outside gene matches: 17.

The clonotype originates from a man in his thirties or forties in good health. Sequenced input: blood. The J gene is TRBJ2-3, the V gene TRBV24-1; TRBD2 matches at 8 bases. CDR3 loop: CATSDGLSGGQTRADTQYF. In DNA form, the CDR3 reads TGTGCCACCAGTGATGGTTTGAGCGGGGGCCAAACTAGGGCAGATACGCAGTATTTT.